The 18 T cell receptor beta chains in this list originate from one sample, sequenced in a study of T cells in women clearing cervical HPV infection. Repertoires were generated with immunoSEQ multiplex PCR, while TCRdb's copy carries only in-frame clones and drops some. In all, the sample yields 40,000 to 60,000 clones. The sequenced sample consisted of blood buffy coat. All receptors derive from a woman between 18 and 70 years old with a cervical HPV16 infection that either progressed to CIN3+ or cleared (not recorded which).

As regards this clone: The read ends 3 residues before the CDR3 terminus; that terminus is restored from the germline J gene. V gene TRBV2 combines with J gene TRBJ2-3; 10 bases align to TRBD2. The CDR3 spans 17 residues. The V gene's germline CDR1 is SNHLY and CDR2 FYNNEI. The CDR3 protein is CASSGERGGLSRETQYF. CDR3 bases read: TGTGCCAGCAGTGGTGAGCGGGGGGGCCTCAGCAGGGAGACG.

The CDR3 DNA, read in part, is TGTGCCAGCAGTGAAGCTACCCACCTGACAAATGAAAAA. It codes for CASSEATHLTNEK. The whole CDR3 sequence reads CASSEATHLTNEKLFF. The chain couples TRBV6-1 to TRBJ1-4, with no clear D. The read ends 3 residues before the CDR3 terminus; that terminus is restored from the germline J gene. The CDR3 is 16 residues long. V was trimmed by 0 bases and J by 5 bases, leaving 13 bases between them. Germline CDR1 and CDR2: MNHNS and SASEGT.

A remark on this clone: Sequencing ends 3 residues short of the CDR3 end; the germline J gene provides the rest. The chain couples TRBV14 to TRBJ1-2; D gene uncertain. The CDR3 totals 13 residues. The germline gives CDR1 SGHDN, CDR2 FVKESK. This chain's CDR3 is CASSQGRRVGYTF. The sequenced CDR3 bases are TGTGCCAGCAGCCAAGGCCGCCGGGTCGGC.

On this clone: The read gets to within 3 residues of the CDR3 end, and the germline J gene fills in the rest. The chain joins TRBV6-1 to TRBJ1-4, with D unresolved. Germline V gene lookup returns CDR1 MNHNS and CDR2 SASEGT. The CDR3 sequence is 14 residues long. V lost 3 bases and J lost 8, with 13 bases in between. The CDR3 sequence is CASSESQYQEKLFF. CDR3 DNA, as far as it was read: TGTGCCAGCAGTGAGAGTCAGTACCAGGAAAAA.

Regarding this clone: The read ends 3 residues before the CDR3 terminus; that terminus is restored from the germline J gene. J is TRBJ2-7 and V is TRBV27, with D possibly being TRBD1 (5 bases). The CDR3 sequence is 13 residues long. V shed 5 bases and J shed 5 bases, with 13 bases lying between them. The germline CDR1 and CDR2 sequences are MNHEY and SMNVEV (reference sequence). The DNA read from the CDR3 is TGTGCCAGCAGTCCCAGCAGGGTGGACGAG. Its translation is CASSPSRVDE. The whole CDR3 protein is CASSPSRVDEQYF.

On this clone: The read comes to an end 3 residues before the CDR3 does, leaving the germline J gene to fill in the end. The chain combines TRBV5-1 with TRBJ2-3, with 10 positions matching TRBD2. This CDR3 comprises 16 residues. CDR1 and CDR2 (germline): SGHRS, YFSETQ. Incomplete CDR3 DNA: TGCGCCAGCAGCCCCTTTAGCGGGGGGACTAAAGAGACG. Translating it yields CASSPFSGGTKET. The entire CDR3 protein reads CASSPFSGGTKETQYF.

A note on this clone: Sequencing ends 3 residues short of the CDR3 end; the germline J gene provides the rest. This sequence joins TRBV25-1 and TRBJ1-1, with 8 positions matching TRBD1. Germline trimming cut 4 bases from V and 0 bases from J; bases unmatched to any gene: 4. The CDR3 length is 15 residues. Germline CDR1 is MGHDK and CDR2 is SYGVNS. The CDR3 here is CASSGQGSVNTEAFF. CDR3 DNA, as far as it was read: TGTGCCAGCAGTGGACAGGGGAGCGTGAACACTGAA.

About this clone: The read ends 3 residues before the CDR3 terminus; that terminus is restored from the germline J gene. The gene calls are TRBV11-2 and TRBJ2-7, with 8 nucleotides matching TRBD2. The CDR3 has 15 amino acids. V dropped 5 bases and J dropped 4; count of bases not matched to a gene: 10. CDR1 SGHAT and CDR2 FQNNGV come from the germline V gene. CDR3 amino acids: CASSNPGGGAYEQYF. The CDR3 bases that were read are TGTGCCAGCAGCAACCCCGGGGGGGGCGCATACGAG. Looking up the rest from reference TRBV11-2 and TRBJ2-7 gives the full variable domain: EAGVAQSPRYKIIEKRQSVAFWCNPISGHATLYWYQQILGQGPKLLIQFQNNGVVDDSQLPKDRFSAERLKGVDSTLKIQPAKLEDSAVYLCASSNPGGGAYEQYFGPGTRLTVT.

On this clone: The read falls 3 residues short of the CDR3 end, and the missing part is taken from the germline J gene. This chain joins TRBV13 and TRBJ2-1, with 10 bases fitting TRBD2. This CDR3 has 15 residues. Per germline, CDR1 PRHDT and CDR2 FYEKMQ (reference sequence). Trimming took 5 bases from V and 7 from J; bases not matched to a gene: 8. CDR3 region: CASSKTSGASNEQFF. The covered CDR3 bases are TGTGCCAGCAGCAAAACTAGCGGGGCTTCGAATGAG.

A note on this clone: The sequence runs out 3 residues before the end of the CDR3; the remainder is reconstructed from the germline J gene. The chain links TRBV4-2 to TRBJ1-1; 7 positions match TRBD1. Germline V CDR1 and CDR2: LGHNA, YNFKEQ. The length of the CDR3 is 14 residues. V lost 0 bases to trimming and J lost 5 bases; unmatched junction nucleotides: 3. CDR3 DNA (partial): TGTGCCAGCAGCCAAGAAGCAGGGGGTACTGAA. Translating it yields CASSQEAGGTE. The whole CDR3 reads CASSQEAGGTEAFF.

To note about this clone: The read gets to within 3 residues of the CDR3 end, and the germline J gene fills in the rest. This rearrangement joins TRBV5-6 to TRBJ2-1; a possible D gene is TRBD2 (6 bases). The V and J ends lost 9 bases and 0 bases respectively, with 13 bases between them. CDR1 and CDR2 (germline): SGHDT, YYEEEE. The CDR3 consists of 14 residues. The part of the CDR3 DNA that was read is TGTGCCACCGCCGGGGGTAGCTCCTACAATGAG. As protein: CATAGGSSYNE. The complete CDR3 protein is CATAGGSSYNEQFF.

Concerning this clone itself: The sequence runs out 3 residues before the end of the CDR3; the remainder is reconstructed from the germline J gene. The V call is TRBV18, the J call TRBJ1-4, with D maybe TRBD1 (6 bases). Germline V gives CDR1 KGHSH, CDR2 LQKENI. The length of the CDR3 is 15 residues. The CDR3: CASSHREDNNSPLFF. CDR3 DNA (partial): TGTGCCAGCTCGCACAGGGAAGATAATAATTCACCA. The full variable domain, in which reference TRBV18 and TRBJ1-4 provide the parts outside the CDR3, is NAGVMQNPRHLVRRRGQEARLRCSPMKGHSHVYWYRQLPEEGLKFMVYLQKENIIDESGMPKERFSAEFPKEGPSILRIQQVVRGDSAAYFCASSHREDNNSPLFFGSGTQLSVL.

With respect to this clone: Read data end 3 residues before the CDR3 end; the end is taken from the germline J gene. The rearrangement links TRBV7-9 to TRBJ1-1; tentatively, D is TRBD1 (6 bases). The CDR3 is made up of 14 amino acids. Looked up from germline, CDR1 is SEHNR and CDR2 is FQNEAQ (reference sequence). Deletions cut 5 bases from V and 7 bases from J, with 17 bases between. The DNA read from the CDR3 is TGTGCCAGCAGCCACCTCAGGACAGACGGTGAA. Its translation: CASSHLRTDGE. The entire CDR3 protein reads CASSHLRTDGEAFF.

The CDR3 spells CASSWGSYNDYTF. CDR3 bases read: TGTGCCAGCAGCTGGGGCTCCTACAATGAC. This chain links TRBV7-9 with TRBJ1-2; maybe TRBD1 (5 bases). The read ends 3 residues shy of where the CDR3 ends; the end is completed using the germline J gene. Germline V CDR1 and CDR2: SEHNR, FQNEAQ (reference sequence). The CDR3 spans 13 residues. The full variable domain, its missing parts supplied by reference TRBV7-9 and TRBJ1-2, is DTGVSQNPRHKITKRGQNVTFRCDPISEHNRLYWYRQTLGQGPEFLTYFQNEAQLEKSRLLSDRFSAERPKGSFSTLEIQRTEQGDSAMYLCASSWGSYNDYTFGSGTRLTVV.

Worth noting for this clone: The sequenced fragment ends 3 residues before the CDR3 boundary, so the rest is inferred from the germline J gene. The J gene is TRBJ2-3, the V gene TRBV5-4, with 7 bases lining up with TRBD1. Losses at the gene ends were 2 bases for V and 6 bases for J; bases not matched to a gene: 6. The CDR3 spans 14 residues. Germline V lookup: CDR1 SGHNT, CDR2 YYREEE (reference sequence). CDR3 bases read: TGTGCCAGCAGCTTACGACAGGGAACGGATACG. Its protein product is CASSLRQGTDT. From start to end, the CDR3 is CASSLRQGTDTQYF.

A remark on this clone: The read halts 3 residues ahead of the CDR3 end, with the missing end drawn from the germline J gene. This sequence joins TRBV20-1 and TRBJ2-7, with a possible D match to TRBD2 (7 bases). The CDR3 contains 13 residues. V was cut by 6 bases and J by 4 bases, with 16 bases left in between. Germline CDR1 DFQATT, CDR2 SNEGSKA (reference sequence). The sequenced part of the CDR3 DNA is TGCAGTGCACCTGGCGGGGGCACGTACGAG. Protein sequence: CSAPGGGTYE. The CDR3 in full is CSAPGGGTYEQYF.

Note on this clone: The sequence runs out 3 residues before the end of the CDR3; the remainder is reconstructed from the germline J gene. The chain couples TRBV20-1 to TRBJ2-3, with D possibly being TRBD2 (5 bases). The CDR3 covers 13 residues. The V end was cut by 3 bases, the J end by 3 bases, with 10 bases between. Germline V gives CDR1 DFQATT, CDR2 SNEGSKA (reference sequence). The part of the CDR3 DNA that was read is TGCAGTGCTAGGTTCGGGGTTACAGATACG. Translating gives CSARFGVTDT. The full CDR3 protein is CSARFGVTDTQYF.

The CDR3 region is CASSEAARGFSGNTIYF. The sequenced CDR3 bases are TGTGCCAGCAGTGAAGCGGCCAGGGGGTTTTCTGGAAACACC. The gene calls are TRBV6-1 and TRBJ1-3; TRBD1 matches 7 bases. The read falls 3 residues short of the CDR3 end, and the missing part is taken from the germline J gene. CDR3 size: 17 residues. In germline, CDR1 is MNHNS, CDR2 SASEGT. V trimming: 0 bases; J trimming: 1 base; junction bases outside the gene matches: 6.